This T cell receptor beta chain was recorded in a study of CD8+ T cells in alopecia areata. Study-wide context: Treated patients were given 5 to 10 mg oral tofacitinib twice daily.

Broader study findings: A large proportion of expanded lesional clones were detected persisting in scalp and blood during tofacitinib. Expanded CD8+ clones among the top 100, as well as scalp clonality, were significantly decreased by tofacitinib.

The V gene lost 6 bases and the J gene lost 3 bases, with 14 bases spanning the gap. CDR1 and CDR2 (germline): MNHEY, SVGAGI. This CDR3 has 14 residues. This clone was seen once. No antigen is known for it. The treatment was: oral pan-JAK inhibitor, 5-10 mg twice daily. RNA extraction and reverse transcription yielded cDNA as sequencing template. Here immunoSEQ multiplex PCR was the method, and the copy in TCRdb shows in-frame clones only, minus some. The sample records more than 95,000 clones, 70% to 90% being singletons. This specimen was CD8+ T cells sorted from blood, taken at approximately week 34, from a patient treated with tofacitinib. This rearrangement joins TRBV6-5 to TRBJ1-2; D is unclear. This receptor was taken from a human donor with alopecia areata. In DNA form, the CDR3 reads TGTGCCAGCAGAGAGGGCAGCGGCGACTATGGCTACACCTTC. Amino acids: CASREGSGDYGYTF.